This paragraph reports one T cell receptor (beta chain). A single record per CDR3 protein comes from TCRdb applying MiXCR to the 5' RACE reads. This sample has about 520,000 distinct CDR3 sequences, with around 20% found just once. Trimming removed 6 bases from V and 4 bases from J, with 11 bases in between. Germline-derived CDR1 and CDR2 are LNHDA and SQIVND (reference sequence). The length of the CDR3 is 13 residues. This sample is drawn from a study of identical twins. These data also formed part of another study, on T cells expressing NK-cell markers.

Sequenced material: CD4+ T cells sorted from blood. The rearrangement joins TRBV19 to TRBJ2-3; D is unresolved. The receptor was derived from a woman between 18 and 29 years old in good health. The CDR3 spells CASRKGWADTQYF. In DNA, the CDR3 is TGTGCCAGTAGGAAAGGTTGGGCAGATACGCAGTATTTT.